A selection of T cell receptor beta chains follows, all from one sample in a study of shared clonotypes between healthy human individuals. Clones were read by immunoSEQ multiplex PCR, and TCRdb kept only the in-frame ones, dropping some. The sample contains nearly 2 million clones, about 95% of which appear only once. Source material: naive CD8+ T cells sorted from blood. These TCRs come from a man younger than 30 in good health. CDR3s include the opening cysteine and the closing phenylalanine or tryptophan. D genes are given only for firm matches. Clone size is stated in some rows and not others, as once, few, many or a class when expanded.

>TRBV7-9|.|TRBJ1-1|.
TGTGCCAGCAGCCCGGGGACTATTGAAGCTTTCTTT
CASSPGTIEAFF
>TRBV25-1|.|TRBJ1-6|.
TGTGCCAGCAGTGCCCCGGGTGTGAGTTCACCCCTCCACTTT
CASSAPGVSSPLHF
>TRBV5-6|.|TRBJ2-5|TRBD2
TGTGCCAGCAGCCTGGGGATGGGGGGGCAAGAGACCCAGTACTTC
CASSLGMGGQETQYF
>TRBV9|.|TRBJ2-5|.
TGTGCCAGCAGCGTAGTTGCGACAGCCGGGACCCAGTACTTC
CASSVVATAGTQYF
>TRBV6-5|.|TRBJ2-7|TRBD1
TGTGCCAGTTATGACAGGGTCGACGAGAACGAGCAGTACTTC
CASYDRVDENEQYF
>TRBV9|.|TRBJ2-1|TRBD2
TGTGCCAGCAGCGTAGACGGTTCGGGGGGTAATGAGCAGTTCTTC
CASSVDGSGGNEQFF
>TRBV6-1|.|TRBJ1-5|.
TGTGCCAGCAGTGAAGCTGTGTATAGCAATCAGCCCCAGCATTTT
CASSEAVYSNQPQHF
>TRBV5-6|.|TRBJ2-1|TRBD2
TGTGCCAGCAGCTCCGGACCACTCGGGGATAGCGGGACCTACAATGAGCAGTTCTTC
CASSSGPLGDSGTYNEQFF
>TRBV6-5|.|TRBJ1-2|TRBD1
TGTGCCAGCAGTTACAGGGCAGGGGGCGAATTGGGTGGCTACACCTTC
CASSYRAGGELGGYTF
>TRBV6-1|.|TRBJ2-2|TRBD1
TGTGCCAGCACAGGGGGCACCGGGGAGCTGTTTTTT
CASTGGTGELFF
>TRBV6-6|.|TRBJ1-4|TRBD1
TGTGCCAGCAGTCACATGGACAGGGGGAATGAAAAACTGTTTTTT
CASSHMDRGNEKLFF
>TRBV6-1|.|TRBJ2-7|.
TGTGCCAGCAGTGACGGCCGATCCTACGAGCAGTACTTC
CASSDGRSYEQYF
>TRBV6-5|.|TRBJ1-3|.
TGTGCCAGCAGTTACTCGCGGGATCCAGGAAACACCATATATTTT
CASSYSRDPGNTIYF
>TRBV7-6|.|TRBJ2-5|.
TGTGCCAGCAGCTCCCTCTCGGGGGCCCAAGAGACCCAGTACTTC
CASSSLSGAQETQYF
>TRBV13|once|TRBJ2-3|TRBD2
TGTGCCAGCAGCTCTAGCGGGGGGGCGGGTGATACGCAGTATTTT
CASSSSGGAGDTQYF
>TRBV5-4|.|TRBJ1-2|.
TGTGCCAGCATGGACGACTTAAACTATGGCTACACCTTC
CASMDDLNYGYTF
>TRBV2|.|TRBJ2-2|.
TGTGCCAGCATGGAGGTGAACACCGGGGAGCTGTTTTTT
CASMEVNTGELFF
>TRBV27|.|TRBJ2-5|.
TGTGCCAGCAGTTTAGTTAGTGGCGAGCAAGAGACCCAGTACTTC
CASSLVSGEQETQYF
>TRBV6-1|.|TRBJ1-4|.
TGTGCAGTACGGTCGGGGACTAATGAAAAACTGTTTTTT
CAVRSGTNEKLFF
>TRBV28|.|TRBJ2-3|.
TGTGCCAGCGGTTCCCTGAGGTCTAGCACAGATACGCAGTATTTT
CASGSLRSSTDTQYF
>TRBV13|.|TRBJ2-5|.
TGTGCCAGCAGCTTCTTGACGGGAGAAGAGACCCAGTACTTC
CASSFLTGEETQYF
>TRBV9|once|TRBJ2-3|.
TGTGCCAGCAGCGTAGGAGGGAACACAGATACGCAGTATTTT
CASSVGGNTDTQYF
>TRBV19|.|TRBJ1-1|.
TGTGCCAGTAGTATGTCAGCAAACACTGAAGCTTTCTTT
CASSMSANTEAFF
>TRBV5-6|.|TRBJ2-1|TRBD2
TGTGCCAGCAGCCTTAAGGGACTAGCGGGCAACAATGAGCAGTTCTTC
CASSLKGLAGNNEQFF
>TRBV7-9|.|TRBJ2-7|.
TGTGCCAGCAGCCGACCCCCAAGGGAGCAGTACTTC
CASSRPPREQYF
>TRBV7-9|once|TRBJ2-2|TRBD2
TGTGCCAGCAGCTCTTTAGCGGGGGGACTCACCGGGGAGCTGTTTTTT
CASSSLAGGLTGELFF
>TRBV5-8|.|TRBJ2-7|TRBD2
TGTGCCAGCAGCTTGGTTCCGCCTTGGGAGGGGACCTACGAGCAGTACTTC
CASSLVPPWEGTYEQYF
>TRBV9|.|TRBJ1-5|.
TGTGCCAGCAGCGTAGACGGGGGGAATCAGCCCCAGCATTTT
CASSVDGGNQPQHF
>TRBV5-1|.|TRBJ2-7|TRBD2
TGCGCCAGCAGCTTTTCTAGCGGCCCGCTCTCCTACGAGCAGTACTTC
CASSFSSGPLSYEQYF
>TRBV7-2|.|TRBJ2-1|.
TGTGCCAGCAGCTTAGCGGGGGCCGACTGGGGGAGCAATGAGCAGTTCTTC
CASSLAGADWGSNEQFF
>TRBV27|.|TRBJ2-1|TRBD2
TGTGCCAGCAGAATCCCGGGGACTAGCGGGAAATTCTACAATGAGCAGTTCTTC
CASRIPGTSGKFYNEQFF
>TRBV27|.|TRBJ2-2|.
TGTGCCAGCAGTTTCAGCTGGGGCGCAACCGGGGAGCTGTTTTTT
CASSFSWGATGELFF
>TRBV5-1|.|TRBJ1-2|.
TGCGCCAGCAGCTTATCCGGCAGGGGAAGCTACACCTTC
CASSLSGRGSYTF
>TRBV5-1|.|TRBJ2-7|TRBD1
TGCGCCAGCAGCTTACGGACAGGAACCTACGAGCAGTACTTC
CASSLRTGTYEQYF
>TRBV30|.|TRBJ2-1|TRBD2
TGTGCCTGGAGTGTACGGGGGGGCCGTGAGCAGTTCTTC
CAWSVRGGREQFF
>TRBV4-1|.|TRBJ1-4|.
TGCGCCAGCAGCCAAGTGGGGAATGAAAAACTGTTTTTT
CASSQVGNEKLFF
>TRBV4-1|.|TRBJ2-7|TRBD1
TGCGCCAGCAGCCTAAAGGGACAGGAAGCTACCTACGAGCAGTACTTC
CASSLKGQEATYEQYF
>TRBV7-9|.|TRBJ2-5|TRBD2
TGTGCCAGCAGCGCCCCAGTGGGTAGCGGGCAAGAGACCCAGTACTTC
CASSAPVGSGQETQYF
>TRBV6-1|.|TRBJ2-1|TRBD1
TGTGCCAGCAGTGAATGGACAGGGATCAGTGAGCAGTTCTTC
CASSEWTGISEQFF
>TRBV2|.|TRBJ2-7|.
TGTGCCAGCAGTGAAGTACGACAGGCTCCCTACGAGCAGTACTTC
CASSEVRQAPYEQYF
>TRBV27|once|TRBJ1-4|TRBD1
TGTGCCAGCAGCCCCGGGACAGGGTTTGAAAAACTGTTTTTT
CASSPGTGFEKLFF
>TRBV5-6|.|TRBJ2-7|.
TGTGCCAGCAGCGGATCAGCGAACGCACCGGGACGGCTGGCCTACGAGCAGTACTTC
CASSGSANAPGRLAYEQYF
>TRBV5-3|.|TRBJ1-2|.
TGTGCCAGAAGCCGGTCCGGGGGTTGTGGGGACTATGGCTACACCTTC
CARSRSGGCGDYGYTF
>TRBV9|.|TRBJ2-7|.
TGTGCCAGCAGCGTCTCCGGGTTGTCCTACGAGCAGTACTTC
CASSVSGLSYEQYF
>TRBV9|.|TRBJ2-5|.
TGTGCCAGCAGCGTAGGCACTGGAGAGACCCAGTACTTC
CASSVGTGETQYF
>TRBV9|.|TRBJ2-1|.
TGTGCCAGCAGCGTAGGAGGTCTCCAGTGGAATGAGCAGTTCTTC
CASSVGGLQWNEQFF
>TRBV30|once|TRBJ1-1|TRBD1
TGTGCCTTTAAAACAGGGGAGAACACTGAAGCTTTCTTT
CAFKTGENTEAFF
>TRBV19|.|TRBJ2-7|TRBD1
TGTGCCAGTAGTTCGGGGACAGGGGGCTCCTACGAGCAGTACTTC
CASSSGTGGSYEQYF
>TRBV25-1|.|TRBJ1-5|.
TGTGCCAGCAGTGAGTGGGCTTACAATCAGCCCCAGCATTTT
CASSEWAYNQPQHF
>TRBV7-9|once|TRBJ2-1|.
TGTGCCAGCAGCTGGGAGTACGTCGCTTGGAATGAGCAGTTCTTC
CASSWEYVAWNEQFF
>TRBV27|.|TRBJ2-5|TRBD2
TGTGCCAGCAGGACCGGGACTAGCGGAGAGACCCAGTACTTC
CASRTGTSGETQYF
>TRBV5-4|few|TRBJ1-1|TRBD1
TGTGCCAGCAGCGGTCGGGACAGGAACACTGAAGCTTTCTTT
CASSGRDRNTEAFF
>TRBV14|.|TRBJ1-2|TRBD1
TGTGCCAGCAGCCAAGAGGGGACAGTCGGCAGCAGACACTTC
CASSQEGTVGSRHF
>TRBV2|.|TRBJ2-1|.
TGTGCCAGCAGTGACTCAGTATCCTACAATGAGCAGTTCTTC
CASSDSVSYNEQFF
>TRBV4-3|.|TRBJ2-4|.
TGCGCCAGCAGCCAAGGGGTGGGGGTGACAAACATTCAGTACTTC
CASSQGVGVTNIQYF
>TRBV21-1|.|TRBJ1-1|.
TGTGCCAGCAGCAAAGGAGTTGGGGGCCTGGGTACTGAAGCTTTCTTT
CASSKGVGGLGTEAFF
>TRBV28|.|TRBJ1-5|.
TGTGCCAGCAGCCTTCCAACAGTACCCGATCAGCCCCAGCATTTT
CASSLPTVPDQPQHF
>TRBV9|.|TRBJ1-2|TRBD1
TGTGCCAGTTCGTTGGACAGGGAGGAGAACTATGGCTACACCTTC
CASSLDREENYGYTF
>TRBV5-1|.|TRBJ1-1|TRBD1
TGCGCCAGCAGCTTGGAGGGACAGGGGAAGTGGAACACTGAAGCTTTCTTT
CASSLEGQGKWNTEAFF
>TRBV6-5|.|TRBJ2-7|.
TGTGCCAGCAGTTACTCTGGAGACGAGCAGTACTTC
CASSYSGDEQYF